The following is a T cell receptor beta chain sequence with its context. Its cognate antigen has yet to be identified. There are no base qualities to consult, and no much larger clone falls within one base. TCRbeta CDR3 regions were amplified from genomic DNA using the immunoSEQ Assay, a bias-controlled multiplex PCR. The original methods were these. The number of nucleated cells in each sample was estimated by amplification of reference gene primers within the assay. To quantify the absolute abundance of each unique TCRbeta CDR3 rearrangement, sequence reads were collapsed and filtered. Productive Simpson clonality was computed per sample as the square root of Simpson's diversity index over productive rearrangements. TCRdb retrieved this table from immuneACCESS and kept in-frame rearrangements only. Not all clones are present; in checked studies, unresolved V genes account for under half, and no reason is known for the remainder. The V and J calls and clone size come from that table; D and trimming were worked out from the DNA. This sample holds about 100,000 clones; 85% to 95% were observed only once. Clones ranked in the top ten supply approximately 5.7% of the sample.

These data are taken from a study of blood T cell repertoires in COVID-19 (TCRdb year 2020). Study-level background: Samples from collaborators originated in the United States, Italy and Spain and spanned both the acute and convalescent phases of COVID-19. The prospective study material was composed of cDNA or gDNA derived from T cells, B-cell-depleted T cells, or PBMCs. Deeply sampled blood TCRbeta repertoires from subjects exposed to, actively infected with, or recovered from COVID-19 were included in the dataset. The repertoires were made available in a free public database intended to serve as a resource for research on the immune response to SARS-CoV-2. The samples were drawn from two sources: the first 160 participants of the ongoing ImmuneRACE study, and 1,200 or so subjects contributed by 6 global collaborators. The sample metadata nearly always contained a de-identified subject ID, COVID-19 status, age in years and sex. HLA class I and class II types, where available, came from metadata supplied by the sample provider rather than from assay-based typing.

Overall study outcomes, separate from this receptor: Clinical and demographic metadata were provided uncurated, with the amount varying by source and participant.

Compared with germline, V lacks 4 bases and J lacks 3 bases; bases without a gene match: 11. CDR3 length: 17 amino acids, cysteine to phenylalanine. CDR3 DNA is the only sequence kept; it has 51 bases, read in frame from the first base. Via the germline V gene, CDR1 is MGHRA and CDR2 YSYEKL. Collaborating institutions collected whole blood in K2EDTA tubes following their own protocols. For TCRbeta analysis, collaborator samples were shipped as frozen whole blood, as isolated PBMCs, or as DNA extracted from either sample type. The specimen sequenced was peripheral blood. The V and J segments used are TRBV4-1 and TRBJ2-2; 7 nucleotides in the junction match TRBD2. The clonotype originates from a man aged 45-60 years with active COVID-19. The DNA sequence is TGCGCCAGCAGCCCCCTCCGGCGGGAGTGGTACACCGGGGAGCTGTTTTTT. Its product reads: CASSPLRREWYTGELFF.